The present T cell receptor (beta chain) was sequenced within a study of cytomegalovirus exposure and HLA in healthy donors (dated 2017 in TCRdb). For the study in its entirety: An earlier analysis of 587 of the donors reported 250 to 350 Gb of sequence data and some 100 million unique TCR beta sequences from 150 million to 200 million T cells. Genome-wide SNP genotypes for about 65% of the 666 donors were used in a later genetic analysis, which treated that subset as a discovery cohort. In addition to the first cohort of 650 to 750 subjects, a separate validation cohort of 100 to 150 different subjects was used. Among 398 genotyped donors of the cohort, an average of approximately 220,000 unique TCR beta nucleotide sequences was sequenced per donor, of which 15% to 20% were non-productive. Of the approximately 400 genotyped donors, 65% to 90% fell in the genetic ancestry cluster associated with self-reported Caucasian donors. Every repertoire in the discovery cohort had been generated on one and the same sequencing platform. Rather than using new phenotypic data, the later analysis identified candidate immune exposures from TCR beta sequences and from how often those sequences occurred across donors. The number of donors typed differed by locus, with roughly 620-640 for A, B, C, DRB1 and DQB1, 522 for DQA1, approximately 580 for DPA1, and 400 to 490 for DPB1. A few DR-DQ haplotypes were treated as single units for association and clustering because of strong linkage in the cohort. The study used immunosequencing to profile the T cell repertoires of about 670 subjects and linked those repertoires to cytomegalovirus serostatus. The aim of the study was to test whether cataloging public T cell receptors could identify signatures of past pathogen exposure. Both class I and class II loci were covered by HLA typing, at four-digit resolution. To decide whether each TCR beta V gene segment behaved as functional or pseudogenic, an earlier analysis of over 500 of the donors relied on high-throughput TCR beta sequencing. Donor age, sex, ethnicity and CMV serostatus were compiled together with the repertoire data. Roughly 300 gigabases of sequencing data and 70 million to 100 million unique TCR sequences made up an early release that covered over 550 HLA-typed donors. The study combined high-throughput TCR immunosequencing, statistical association of individual TCRs with disease status, and machine learning to predict cytomegalovirus infection status. In a later analysis, previously published TCR beta repertoires from several hundred donors were re-analyzed and high-resolution HLA genotyping was added so that TCR occurrence patterns could be studied.

General findings and caveats noted by the study authors: In an earlier analysis of 500 to 650 of the donors, most TCR beta V segments appeared in productive rearrangements about 90% or about 30% of the time, broadly matching IMGT annotations. Cytomegalovirus status was reported to be diagnosed by the classifier with high specificity and sensitivity in both the original and validation cohorts. In a later analysis, several top co-occurrence clusters were reported to appear linked to parvovirus B19, influenza, CMV and Epstein-Barr virus. A total of fewer than 200 TCR beta chains were listed by the study as associated with cytomegalovirus. The presence/absence analyses assumed that sequencing depth was roughly uniform across donors, and that assumption may not be true. Strong co-occurrence of HLA alleles, especially DR and DQ, made assigning TCR associations to individual alleles difficult. In a later analysis, 15,000 to 20,000 TCR beta sequences were associated with specific HLA alleles at a false discovery rate of 0.05. A further reported finding was that TCR beta sequences accurately predicted the HLA-A and HLA-B alleles for most subjects in the first cohort. According to the authors, the approach could potentially be generalized to other disease states and immunological phenotypes. In a later genetic analysis, a missense DCLRE1C variant was associated with V-gene and J-gene trimming of TCR beta chains, and the association was replicated in an independent cohort. According to a later analysis, TCR association rates differed among HLA loci, with DRB1 alleles showing the most associated TCRs and HLA-C alleles showing the fewest. The 87-base-pair reads could not distinguish some IMGT-functional V segments, including TRBV6-2 and TRBV6-3, so those segments were excluded. The sequencing pipeline was judged likely to have produced a cluster of highly shared sequence variants as a technical artifact. Most TCR sequences were observed very rarely across donors, whereas some public TCRs were present in many individuals. Because counts were too low, 15 to 20 rarely observed V segments, including chromosome 9 orphons, were excluded from the earlier analysis of some 540 of the donors. Because HLA typing was unavailable for some donors at each locus, only the typed subset was used in association tests. Most CMV-associated TCR beta chains appeared to be HLA-restricted in a later analysis, and the HLA associations seemed to be driven largely by CMV exposure. A later genetic analysis reported fewer N-insertions in productive TCRs among donors in an Asian-associated ancestry cluster than the roughly 700-donor mean. The only immune exposure information available for the cohort was CMV serostatus. In a later analysis, HLA-associated TCR beta chains showed more clonal expansion and lower generation probabilities than non-associated chains that were equally common. A few of the identified cytomegalovirus-associated TCR beta chains were confirmed in vitro to be specific for cytomegalovirus antigens. Linkage disequilibrium might explain the correlated functional status among segregating V segments, but an unknown experimental factor could not be ruled out. In this cohort, only TCR beta chains were sequenced, and detectable features were limited by the absence of alpha or paired-chain data.

V ends up 5 bases short and J 2 bases short, with an unmatched junction base count of 12. From its cysteine to its phenylalanine, the CDR3 spans 16 amino acids. Only the CDR3 DNA stays, 48 bases, in frame from base 1. The germline V gene specifies LGHNT as CDR1 and FRNRAP as CDR2. With respect to this clone: This receptor's antigen is unknown. The input lacks base qualities; no much larger clone sits a single base away.

In total, fewer than 750 healthy bone marrow donors made up the cohort. Cohort members were all nominally healthy when sampled, although unrecorded immune exposures were likely present. The donor tested CMV seropositive, placing the donor among the roughly 300 seropositive members of the cohort. A peripheral blood sample was collected from each donor, and TCR beta sequencing was performed on peripheral blood mononuclear cells. The Qiagen DNeasy Blood Extraction Kit was used to extract genomic DNA from the blood cell samples. The library relied on the immunoSEQ multiplex PCR assay. For the multiplex PCR, a mixture combining 60 forward primers for TCR Vbeta segments and 13 reverse primers for TCR Jbeta segments was used. A multiplex PCR assay on genomic DNA amplified the CDR3 region of rearranged TCR beta genes. The Illumina HiSeq System was used to sequence the amplified TCR beta libraries as 87-base-pair reads. The authors processed their data as follows. A later analysis tallied around 82 million unique TCR beta chains across the 640 or so repertoires, and 10 million to 11 million of those chains were shared by two or more donors. A nearest-neighbor algorithm error-corrected the raw reads and collapsed the reads into unique sequences, merging closely related sequences to remove PCR and sequencing errors. To assign V, D and J gene segments, CDR3 sequences were aligned to IMGT reference sequences. For a sequence to be retained, a match of at least six nucleotides was required to both a V gene segment and a J gene segment. A rearrangement was called productive if the CDR3 had no stop codons and remained in frame with V and J, and every other rearrangement was called non-productive. CDR3 was defined by IMGT convention, running from the second conserved V-encoded cysteine to the conserved J-encoded phenylalanine. The earlier analysis of a few hundred of the donors excluded sequences that lacked an unambiguous match to a single V gene segment. An earlier analysis of 450 to 650 of the donors called V segments functional above 56.7% productive rearrangements and segregating when the between-donor standard deviation exceeded 5%. A statistical classification framework was developed to diagnose cytomegalovirus status using the catalog of TCR beta chain sequences. In a later analysis, V and J genes were assigned by comparing TCR nucleotide sequences against IMGT/GENE-DB human TR gene sequences. Using the TCRdist pipeline, a later analysis assigned CDR3 sequences along with most-parsimonious VDJ recombination scenarios. In a later analysis, every TCR beta chain was defined by the combination of its CDR3 amino acid sequence and its V-gene family, and reads without a unique V-gene family were dropped. To address suspected cross-contamination and a sequencing artifact, a later analysis removed a few hundred highly shared, low-generation-probability nucleotide sequences. For each public chain, a later analysis derived a clonal expansion index from normalized ranks of inferred template counts within each repertoire. A later analysis computed generation probabilities with a VDJ recombination model fitted to out-of-frame rearrangements, and checked the results against IGoR. Hypergeometric tests were used in a later analysis to score TCR-TCR, TCR-HLA and TCR-CMV co-occurrence, with a repertoire-size bias correction applied to the TCR pairs. In a later analysis, false discovery rates were estimated by permuting HLA or CMV assignments 20 times. In a later analysis, co-occurring TCRs were grouped using DBSCAN, with TCRdist sequence similarity added in when clustering inside HLA-allele-positive subsets. For co-occurrence clustering, repertoires with fewer than 30,000 or more than 120,000 public chains were excluded, along with a handful of repertoires with anomalous nucleotide sharing. TCRdb mirrors the immuneACCESS table, restricted to in-frame sequences. Some clones are absent from its copies; in checked studies, under half trace to an unresolved V gene, and the reason for the others is unknown. The DNA was the basis for D and trimming; V, J and clone size are from that table. The sample table holds approximately 120,000 clones, of which around 77% were seen once. Of the sample, approximately 11% is held by the ten largest clones.

Sequencing was performed on PBMCs. This clonotype was obtained from a man aged 35 to 55 in good health and CMV-seropositive. This receptor chain uses TRBV12-5 and TRBJ2-7; 7 junctional bases match TRBD1. The CDR3 region has the sequence CASGQMYLGQTYEQYF. In nucleotides, the sequence is TGTGCTAGTGGTCAAATGTATCTGGGACAGACCTACGAGCAGTACTTC. Where the CDR3 stops, the reference TRBV12-5 and TRBJ2-7 genes take over; the full variable domain is DARVTQTPRHKVTEMGQEVTMRCQPILGHNTVFWYRQTMMQGLELLAYFRNRAPLDDSGMPKDRFSAEMPDATLATLKIQPSEPRDSAVYFCASGQMYLGQTYEQYFGPGTRLTVT.